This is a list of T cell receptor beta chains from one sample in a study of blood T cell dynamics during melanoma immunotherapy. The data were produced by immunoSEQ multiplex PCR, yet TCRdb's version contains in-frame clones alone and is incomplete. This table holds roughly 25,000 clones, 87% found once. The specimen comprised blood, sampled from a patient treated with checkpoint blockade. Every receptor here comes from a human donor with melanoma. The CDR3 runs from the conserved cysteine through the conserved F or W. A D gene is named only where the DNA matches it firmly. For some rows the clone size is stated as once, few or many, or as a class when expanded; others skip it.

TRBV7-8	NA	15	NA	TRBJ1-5	TGTGCCAGCAGCCGGGGGGAGCTGGGAGGGCAGCCCCAGCATTTT	CASSRGELGGQPQHF
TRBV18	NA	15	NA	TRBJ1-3	TGTGCCAGCTCACCACTTTTGTTCCCGGGAAACACCATATATTTT	CASSPLLFPGNTIYF
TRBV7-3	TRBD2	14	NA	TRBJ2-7	TGTGCCAGCAGCTCGACTAGCGCTACCTACGAGCAGTACTTC	CASSSTSATYEQYF
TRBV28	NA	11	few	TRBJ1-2	TGTGCCAGCAGTTTAAGGGGTAGCTACACCTTC	CASSLRGSYTF
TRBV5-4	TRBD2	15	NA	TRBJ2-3	TGTGCCAGCAGCGCTCCGGGACTAGCGGGAGATACGCAGTATTTT	CASSAPGLAGDTQYF
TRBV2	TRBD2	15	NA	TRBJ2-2	TGTGCCAGCAGACAGCGGGACTTGTTCCGCGGGGAGCTGTTTTTT	CASRQRDLFRGELFF
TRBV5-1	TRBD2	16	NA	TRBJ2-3	TGCGCCAGCAGCCTAGTAGCGGGAGGGTCAACAGATACGCAGTATTTT	CASSLVAGGSTDTQYF
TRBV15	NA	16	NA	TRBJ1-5	TGTGCCACCAGTACGGGCAGAGCATATAGCAATCAGCCCCAGCATTTT	CATSTGRAYSNQPQHF
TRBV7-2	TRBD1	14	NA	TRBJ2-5	TGTGCCAGCAGCTTGACAGGGGGCGCGGAGACCCAGTACTTC	CASSLTGGAETQYF
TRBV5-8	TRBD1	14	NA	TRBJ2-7	TGTGCCAGCAGAGGGGACAGGGGAAGGTACGAGCAGTACTTC	CASRGDRGRYEQYF
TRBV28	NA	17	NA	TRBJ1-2	TGTGCCAGCAGTTTTTCGGACGGAAGCTTCTTTAACTATGGCTACACCTTC	CASSFSDGSFFNYGYTF
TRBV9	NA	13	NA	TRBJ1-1	TGTGCCAGCAGCTACGAGGAGGGGACATTAGCTTTCTTT	CASSYEEGTLAFF
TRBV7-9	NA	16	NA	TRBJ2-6	TGTGCCAGCAGCTTGACAGCTTTATCTGGGGCCAACGTCCTGACTTTC	CASSLTALSGANVLTF
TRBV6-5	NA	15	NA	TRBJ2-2	TGTGCCAGCAGTTACCAGGGAGAGGAGACCGGGGAGCTGTTTTTT	CASSYQGEETGELFF
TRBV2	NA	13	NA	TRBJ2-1	TGTGCCAGCAGACTAGCAGACTACAATGAGCAGTTCTTC	CASRLADYNEQFF
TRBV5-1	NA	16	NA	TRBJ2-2	TGCGCCAGCAGCTGGGACCCAGCGGGCAACACCGGGGAGCTGTTTTTT	CASSWDPAGNTGELFF
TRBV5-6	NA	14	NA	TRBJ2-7	TGTGCCAGCTACTTGGAAGGAGCACCCTACGAGCAGTACTTC	CASYLEGAPYEQYF
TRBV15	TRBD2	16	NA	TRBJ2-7	TGTGCCACCAGCAGAGCCGTGGCTAGCGGGGGTTACGAGCAGTACTTC	CATSRAVASGGYEQYF
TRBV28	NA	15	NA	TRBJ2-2	TGTGCCAGCAGGTCCGACAGTTTTAACACCGGGGAGCTGTTTTTT	CASRSDSFNTGELFF
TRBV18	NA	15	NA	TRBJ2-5	TGTGCCAGCTCTCAACAGGGTCTTGGGCAAGAGACCCAGTACTTC	CASSQQGLGQETQYF
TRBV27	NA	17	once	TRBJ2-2	TGTGCCAGCAGGGTGGGACTCTCGGGCGGGGTCACCGGGGAGCTGTTTTTT	CASRVGLSGGVTGELFF
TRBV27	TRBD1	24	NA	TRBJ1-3	TGTGCCAGCAGTTTACCCCGGGGGACAGGGGCTAATTCGAGCACCTCAGGTCCCGGAAACACCATATATTTT	CASSLPRGTGANSSTSGPGNTIYF
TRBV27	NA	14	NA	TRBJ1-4	TGTGCCAGCAGTCCCGTGGGAACTAATGAAAAACTGTTTTTT	CASSPVGTNEKLFF
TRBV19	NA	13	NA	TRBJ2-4	TGTGCCAGTAGTACCACAACCAAAAACATTCAGTACTTC	CASSTTTKNIQYF
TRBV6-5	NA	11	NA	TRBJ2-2	TGTGCCAGCTATCGGGGCGGGGAGCTGTTTTTT	CASYRGGELFF
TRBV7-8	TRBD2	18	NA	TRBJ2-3	TGTGCCAGCAGCGGGCACAATAAACTAGCGCCCATCTCAGAAGCGCAGTATTTT	CASSGHNKLAPISEAQYF
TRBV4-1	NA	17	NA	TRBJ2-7	TGCGCCAGCAGCCAATTCGCCCGGGCAGGGCCCTCCTACGAGCAGTACTTC	CASSQFARAGPSYEQYF
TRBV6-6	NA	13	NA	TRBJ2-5	TGTGCCAGCAGTTACTCCTTCCTCGAGACCCAGTACTTC	CASSYSFLETQYF